The next 20 T cell receptor beta chains were all read from a single sample in a study of metastatic and nonmetastatic thyroid tumors. TCRdb re-clonotyped the PCR reads via MiXCR. The table records 150 to 200 clones, 25% to 40% of them present only once. Treatment of any kind had been given to no patient before thyroid surgery. Sequencing was performed on tumor tissue. These receptors were collected from a male donor with papillary thyroid cancer or a benign thyroid nodule (not recorded which). Some clones in this sample may be carry-over from other donors' samples.

The genes are TRBV20-1 and TRBJ2-7, with D perhaps being TRBD1 or TRBD2 (5 bases each). Deletions cut 4 bases from V and 7 bases from J, with 23 bases between. CDR1 is DFQATT and CDR2 is SNEGSKA in the germline V gene (reference sequence). The CDR3 totals 15 residues. The CDR3 nucleotides are TGCAGTGCTAAGGGGTCTAGGAGGTACCTTGGGGAGCAGTACTTC. Translation gives CSAKGSRRYLGEQYF.

This clone is deemed hyperexpanded (1% or more). The V call is TRBV28, the J call TRBJ2-3, with D tentatively TRBD2 (6 bases). Germline V gives CDR1 MDHEN, CDR2 SYDVKM. The CDR3 extends over 18 amino acids. Trimming stripped 5 bases from V and 0 bases from J, with 21 bases between. CDR3 in DNA: TGTGCCAGCAGTACGTTCCGGGCTAGCGAAAAGAGCACAGATACGCAGTATTTT. It specifies CASSTFRASEKSTDTQYF.

In its sample, this clone is medium-sized. This chain links TRBV11-3 with TRBJ2-5, with TRBD1 as a possible D gene (5 bases). This CDR3 is built from 13 residues. Germline V gene lookup returns CDR1 SGHNT and CDR2 YENEEA. The V end lost 7 bases, the J end lost 5 bases, and 14 bases lay between the germline ends. CDR3 residues: CASNKGADETQYF. CDR3 nucleotide sequence: TGTGCCAGCAACAAAGGGGCGGACGAGACCCAGTACTTC.

The CDR3 nucleotides read TGTGCCAGCAGTGAAGGGACAAATAACTATGGCTACACCTTC. Its protein product is CASSEGTNNYGYTF. The chain employs TRBV6-1 and TRBJ1-2; D perhaps matches TRBD1 (5 bases). The CDR3 covers 14 residues. The V and J ends lost 1 base and 1 base respectively, with 7 bases between them. Germline CDR1 MNHNS, CDR2 SASEGT.

The rearrangement joins TRBV9 to TRBJ1-2; 7 bases line up with TRBD1. V shed 6 bases and J 4 bases; nucleotides not matched to a gene: 12. The CDR3 has 15 residues. CDR1 is SGDLS, CDR2 YYNGEE, per germline. The CDR3 spells CASTLGQEASYGYTF. The CDR3 DNA reads as TGTGCCAGCACCCTAGGACAGGAGGCTAGCTATGGCTACACCTTC.

This clone was observed a handful of times. This rearrangement joins TRBV12-3 or TRBV12-4 to TRBJ1-1; D gene ambiguous. The CDR3 loop spans 15 amino acids. The germline V and J ends were trimmed by 6 bases and 2 bases, with 16 bases remaining between them. The CDR3 sequence is CASSLLSIINTEAFF. CDR3 bases: TGTGCCAGCAGCCTTCTGTCTATAATTAACACTGAAGCTTTCTTT.

Within the sample, this clone is hyperexpanded. V is TRBV24-1 and J is TRBJ1-2; TRBD1 matches at 8 bases. Germline lookup yields CDR1 KGHDR and CDR2 SFDVKD. J gave up 4 bases and V 0 bases, and 6 bases lay outside the gene matches. This CDR3 is 16 amino acids long. The CDR3, as DNA: TGTGCCACCAGTGATTTGAACGGACAGGGAATCTATGGCTACACCTTC. As protein: CATSDLNGQGIYGYTF.

V is TRBV6-1 and J is TRBJ1-1; 8 positions agree with TRBD1. Per the germline V gene, CDR1 is MNHNS and CDR2 is SASEGT. The CDR3 contains 16 residues. Germline trimming cut 6 bases from V and 1 base from J; bases unmatched to any gene: 10. This CDR3 is CASRHRGGSSNTEAFF. The CDR3 DNA is TGTGCCAGCAGACACAGGGGGGGAAGCTCGAACACTGAAGCTTTCTTT.

The chain employs TRBV24-1 and TRBJ2-3; D is uncertain. Germline CDR1 KGHDR, CDR2 SFDVKD. V was clipped by 7 bases and J by 0 bases, with 19 bases between them. This CDR3 has 17 amino acids. The CDR3 DNA sequence: TGTGCCACCAGCAAAAGGGCAGGAGTAGCTAGCACAGATACGCAGTATTTT. Its protein is CATSKRAGVASTDTQYF.

The V and J genes are TRBV2 and TRBJ1-2; D unclear. CDR1 is SNHLY, CDR2 FYNNEI, per germline. Trimming took 3 bases from V and 3 from J, leaving 11 bases between them. CDR3 size: 14 residues. The CDR3 sequence: CASSDDGLDYGYTF. DNA for the CDR3: TGTGCCAGCAGTGACGACGGACTAGACTATGGCTACACCTTC.

V gene TRBV15 combines with J gene TRBJ1-5; 8 bases match TRBD1. J gave up 2 bases and V 4 bases, and 1 base lay outside the gene matches. Germline CDR1 LNHNV, CDR2 YYDKDF (reference sequence). This CDR3 comprises 14 residues. The CDR3 nucleotides are TGTGCCACCAGCAAGGACAGGGGCAATCAGCCCCAGCATTTT. It specifies CATSKDRGNQPQHF.

This chain links TRBV11-3 with TRBJ2-7, with D unclear. Germline-derived CDR1 and CDR2 are SGHNT and YENEEA. This CDR3 is 11 amino acids long. Trimming shortened V by 2 bases and J by 3 bases, and 2 bases separated the two germline ends. The DNA of the CDR3 is TGTGCCAGCAGCTTATACTACGAGCAGTACTTC. It encodes CASSLYYEQYF.

V is TRBV20-1 and J is TRBJ1-2; 8 nucleotides align to TRBD1. CDR1 and CDR2 (germline): DFQATT, SNEGSKA (reference sequence). Trimming cost V 6 bases and J 4 bases; bases outside gene matches: 10. The length of the CDR3 is 14 residues. The CDR3 loop reads CSAPYRDRPYGYTF. CDR3 bases: TGCAGTGCCCCGTACCGGGACAGGCCCTATGGCTACACCTTC.

The chain links TRBV7-8 to TRBJ2-7; TRBD2 agrees at 9 bases. The CDR3 length is 18 residues. Trimming cost V 5 bases and J 2 bases; bases outside gene matches: 16. Germline V gene data show CDR1 as SGHVS and CDR2 as FQNEAQ. In DNA form, the CDR3 reads TGTGCCAGCAGCCGCTCTACGGGCCTGGCGGGAGGGCCCTACGAGCAGTACTTC. This codes for CASSRSTGLAGGPYEQYF.

The chain carries TRBV12-3 or TRBV12-4 and TRBJ2-1; 7 nucleotides line up with TRBD1. There are 15 residues in the CDR3. Trimming at V came to 6 bases and at J to 7 bases, leaving 12 bases not matched to a gene. The CDR3 spells CASSTTGEYGNEQFF. DNA of the CDR3: TGTGCCAGCAGCACCACAGGGGAGTATGGGAATGAGCAGTTCTTC.

V gene TRBV7-8 combines with J gene TRBJ1-2; no definite D call. Germline CDR1 is SGHVS and CDR2 is FQNEAQ. CDR3 length: 13 amino acids. With 1 base removed from V and 3 bases from J, the gap between germline ends came to 6 bases. The CDR3 DNA reads as TGTGCCAGCAGCTTAGTTGGGGACTATGGCTACACCTTC. This gives the protein CASSLVGDYGYTF. The whole variable domain, filled in from reference TRBV7-8 and TRBJ1-2, reads GAGVSQSPRYKVAKRGQDVALRCDPISGHVSLFWYQQALGQGPEFLTYFQNEAQLDKSGLPSDRFFAERPEGSVSTLKIQRTQQEDSAVYLCASSLVGDYGYTFGSGTRLTVV.

In its sample, this clone ranks as hyperexpanded. This chain connects TRBV28 to TRBJ2-5; perhaps D is TRBD1 or TRBD2 (5 bases each). V was clipped by 2 bases and J by 0 bases, with 16 bases between them. Germline assignment: CDR1 MDHEN and CDR2 SYDVKM. CDR3 length: 17 amino acids. The CDR3: CASSLTGPGRDQETQYF. The CDR3 DNA is TGTGCCAGCAGTTTAACCGGTCCAGGGCGGGACCAAGAGACCCAGTACTTC.

This clone is large in the sample. This clone may be a read error of a much larger clone one base away. This CDR3 reads CASSGATTTGANVLAF. CDR3 coding DNA: TGTGCCAGTAGTGGGGCTACGACCACTGGGGCCAACGTCCTGGCTTTC. The V and J genes are TRBV19 and TRBJ2-6; possibly TRBD1 for D (5 bases). CDR1 is LNHDA and CDR2 is SQIVND in the germline V gene (reference sequence). The CDR3 runs to 16 residues.

The chain links TRBV6-1 to TRBJ2-2; a weak D match, TRBD2 (5 bases). Germline V gene lookup returns CDR1 MNHNS and CDR2 SASEGT. This CDR3 region has 15 residues. Trimming left V 6 bases short and J 0 bases short, with 11 bases between. The CDR3 loop reads CASRLELSNTGELFF. The CDR3, as DNA: TGTGCCAGCAGACTAGAATTATCGAACACCGGGGAGCTGTTTTTT.

The V call is TRBV27, the J call TRBJ1-4; D is unclear. Trimming pared 5 bases from V and 2 bases from J, leaving 6 bases between. The CDR3 is 13 residues long. CDR1 and CDR2 from the germline V gene are MNHEY and SMNVEV (reference sequence). In DNA form, the CDR3 reads TGTGCCAGCAGTCCCCGGACTAATGAAAAACTGTTTTTT. This codes for CASSPRTNEKLFF.